Given below is one TCR beta chain in context. This entry belongs to a study of cytomegalovirus exposure and HLA in healthy donors. PCR used 60 Vbeta primers and 13 Jbeta primers. Per the original methods: Unique TCR beta chains numbered approximately 80 million in a later analysis, with roughly 11 million shared. The assay was immunoSEQ multiplex PCR, and TCRdb's table has in-frame clones only and misses some. V and J calls plus clone size are reproduced from that table; the DNA served to infer D and trimming. Here the sample spans 160,000 or so clones, roughly 76% being singletons. J was trimmed by 6 bases and V by 8 bases; bases with no gene match: 10. This CDR3 comprises 14 residues. Germline values: CDR1 GTSNPN, CDR2 SVGIG (reference sequence).

The sample was PBMCs. This sequence joins TRBV30 and TRBJ2-2, with 9 bases identical to TRBD1. The receptor comes from a man aged 55 to 70 in good health and CMV-seronegative. In nucleotides, the CDR3 is TGTGCCAGGGGACAGGGACTCGAGTCCGGGGAGCTGTTTTTT. Its translation is CARGQGLESGELFF.